Each of the 32 T cell receptor beta chains below was sequenced from the same sample in a study of T cells expressing NK-cell markers. TCRdb processed the 5' RACE reads again and assigns one entry to each CDR3 protein, with no DNA. The sample features some 450,000 distinct CDR3 sequences, with about 7.3% in its top ten. The sequenced sample consisted of blood T cells: a sorted CD56 or NKG2C T cell subset, CD4+ or CD8+ T cells, or bulk PBMC T cells (not recorded which). The receptor source for this set is a woman between 18 and 69 years old in good health.

The V call is TRBV12-3 or TRBV12-4, the J call TRBJ2-1. The CDR3 covers 13 residues. CDR3 sequence: CASSLVRLNEQFF.

Here the CDR3 reads CASSLEARGGEKLFF. The chain joins TRBV5-1 to TRBJ1-4; the D call from TCRdb, TRBD1, cannot be confirmed without DNA. The length of the CDR3 is 15 residues. CDR1 and CDR2 from the germline V gene are SGHRS and YFSETQ.

The chain is built from TRBV7-2 and TRBJ2-5; TCRdb's assignment of TRBD1 cannot be checked, as there is no DNA. CDR1 SGHTA and CDR2 FQGNSA come from the germline V gene. The CDR3 extends over 14 amino acids. The CDR3 spells CASSSDLTGEAQYF. The whole variable domain, filled in from reference TRBV7-2 and TRBJ2-5, reads GAGVSQSPSNKVTEKGKDVELRCDPISGHTALYWYRQSLGQGLEFLIYFQGNSAPDKSGLPSDRFSAERTGGSVSTLTIQRTQQEDSAVYLCASSSDLTGEAQYFGPGTRLLVL.

The chain combines TRBV27 with TRBJ2-1; TCRdb picks TRBD2, but there is no DNA to check that call. Germline V gene lookup returns CDR1 MNHEY and CDR2 SMNVEV (reference sequence). The CDR3 loop spans 15 amino acids. The CDR3 loop reads CASSKGLAGEFEQFF.

The chain is built from TRBV5-5 and TRBJ2-1. The germline V gene has CDR1 SGHKS and CDR2 YYEKEE (reference sequence). CDR3 length equals 15 residues. The CDR3 loop is CASSLDGVSRNEQFF.

V is TRBV3-1 and J is TRBJ2-3. The CDR3 is 15 residues long. Per the germline V gene, CDR1 is LGHDT and CDR2 is YNNKEL (reference sequence). CDR3: CASSQRISSTDTQYF.

The chain has TRBV5-4 and TRBJ2-2; without DNA, the TCRdb call of TRBD1 cannot be checked. CDR3 length equals 14 residues. Germline V gene data show CDR1 as SGHNT and CDR2 as YYREEE (reference sequence). CDR3 protein: CASSDDRVTGELFF.

The V call is TRBV5-4, the J call TRBJ2-3. Per germline, CDR1 SGHNT and CDR2 YYREEE (reference sequence). The CDR3 consists of 13 residues. CDR3 in amino acids: CASSLSATDTQYF.

The genes are TRBV13 and TRBJ2-7; as DNA is missing, the TRBD2 call by TCRdb cannot be tested. There are 12 residues in the CDR3. Germline V gives CDR1 PRHDT, CDR2 FYEKMQ (reference sequence). CDR3 protein: CASRGAGGEQYF.

The chain joins TRBV7-6 to TRBJ2-1; TCRdb lists TRBD2, though no DNA is available to test this call. Looked up from germline, CDR1 is SGHVS and CDR2 is FNYEAQ. This CDR3 region has 16 residues. CDR3: CASSLESLAGANEQFF.

J is TRBJ2-3 and V is TRBV7-2; no DNA is available, so the TRBD2 call from TCRdb remains unchecked. There are 16 residues in the CDR3. The germline CDR1 and CDR2 sequences are SGHTA and FQGNSA. The CDR3 sequence is CASIDRLAVTTDTQYF.

The CDR3 loop is CASSWVGSRHNEQFF. The V call is TRBV28, the J call TRBJ2-1. This CDR3 has 15 amino acids. Germline V gene lookup returns CDR1 MDHEN and CDR2 SYDVKM.

The chain combines TRBV27 with TRBJ1-1; TCRdb selects TRBD1, and the lack of DNA leaves this call unchecked. Germline V CDR1 and CDR2: MNHEY, SMNVEV (reference sequence). This CDR3 has 14 residues. CDR3 residues: CASSPGQGAGEAFF.

The J gene is TRBJ2-1, the V gene TRBV20-1; TCRdb indicates TRBD1, and absent DNA this call remains unverified. CDR1 DFQATT and CDR2 SNEGSKA come from the germline V gene (reference sequence). This CDR3 comprises 15 residues. The CDR3 is CSADTGTVPYNEQFF.

V usage is TRBV3-1 and J usage is TRBJ2-7. Germline-derived CDR1 and CDR2 are LGHDT and YNNKEL (reference sequence). CDR3 length equals 11 residues. The CDR3 loop is CASSQSNEQYF.

CDR3 protein: CASTRTGAEQYF. The chain recombines TRBV28 with TRBJ2-7; TCRdb designates TRBD1, a call that cannot be tested without DNA. CDR1 is MDHEN, CDR2 SYDVKM, per germline. The CDR3 sequence is 12 residues long.

The chain combines TRBV5-1 with TRBJ2-2; the D call from TCRdb, TRBD1, cannot be confirmed without DNA. This CDR3 contains 16 residues. Germline V gene data show CDR1 as SGHRS and CDR2 as YFSETQ. CDR3 in amino acids: CASSSAGQGRPGELFF.

The rearrangement links TRBV2 to TRBJ1-4; TCRdb names TRBD1, which stays unverified in the absence of DNA. The V gene's germline CDR1 is SNHLY and CDR2 FYNNEI. The CDR3 has 15 residues. This CDR3 is CASNEQRTGSEKLFF.

V and J are TRBV20-1 and TRBJ2-2; TCRdb calls TRBD2, which cannot be checked without DNA. Germline CDR1 reads DFQATT; CDR2 reads SNEGSKA (reference sequence). The CDR3 length is 15 residues. The CDR3 loop reads CSARTGTSDTGELFF.

The rearrangement joins TRBV20-1 to TRBJ2-2; lacking DNA, the TRBD2 call made by TCRdb goes unchecked. Germline loops: CDR1 DFQATT, CDR2 SNEGSKA (reference sequence). The CDR3 runs to 15 residues. CDR3: CSARDRDLPTGELFF.

CDR3 protein: CASSSGLAGVEYF. The V call is TRBV18, the J call TRBJ2-7; without DNA, the TCRdb call of TRBD2 cannot be checked. From germline, CDR1 is KGHSH and CDR2 LQKENI. This CDR3 is built from 13 residues.

This sequence joins TRBV4-1 and TRBJ1-1; TCRdb's D gene call, TRBD1, goes unchecked for lack of DNA. The CDR3 consists of 15 residues. In germline, CDR1 is MGHRA, CDR2 YSYEKL. CDR3 sequence: CASSQDVRGYTEAFF.

The chain joins TRBV6-5 to TRBJ2-3; TCRdb gives TRBD1 as the D gene, but with no DNA this cannot be confirmed. There are 16 residues in the CDR3. Germline V CDR1 and CDR2: MNHEY, SVGAGI. CDR3 amino acids: CASSYSSGGWTDTQYF.

The chain carries TRBV14 and TRBJ2-1; checking the TCRdb D call of TRBD1 is not possible without DNA. CDR1 SGHDN and CDR2 FVKESK come from the germline V gene. The CDR3 has 17 residues. The CDR3: CASSQAGGGLRAGEQFF.

The CDR3: CASSGGTGGTGNTIYF. The rearrangement links TRBV5-1 to TRBJ1-3; TCRdb gives TRBD1 as the D gene, but with no DNA this cannot be confirmed. Germline CDR1 SGHRS, CDR2 YFSETQ. CDR3 length equals 16 residues. The variable domain in full, completed from reference TRBV5-1 and TRBJ1-3, reads KAGVTQTPRYLIKTRGQQVTLSCSPISGHRSVSWYQQTPGQGLQFLFEYFSETQRNKGNFPGRFSGRQFSNSRSEMNVSTLELGDSALYLCASSGGTGGTGNTIYFGEGSWLTVV.

This chain's CDR3 is CASSADRGPSGNTIYF. This chain joins TRBV5-1 and TRBJ1-3; the TRBD1 assignment by TCRdb is unverifiable without DNA. Germline loops: CDR1 SGHRS, CDR2 YFSETQ. The CDR3 loop spans 16 amino acids.

The chain links TRBV25-1 to TRBJ2-7; no DNA is available, so the TRBD1 call from TCRdb remains unchecked. The CDR3 length is 14 residues. Germline CDR1 is MGHDK and CDR2 is SYGVNS. The CDR3 spells CASSELDTSYEQYF.

The chain has TRBV7-8 and TRBJ2-1. Germline assignment: CDR1 SGHVS and CDR2 FQNEAQ. The CDR3 spans 14 residues. Here the CDR3 reads CASSLMTGDNEQFF.

The chain is built from TRBV7-8 and TRBJ2-7; TCRdb selects TRBD2, and the lack of DNA leaves this call unchecked. From germline, CDR1 is SGHVS and CDR2 FQNEAQ. This CDR3 is built from 16 residues. CDR3 protein: CASSLGLASGFYEQYF.

The chain has TRBV12-3 or TRBV12-4 and TRBJ2-6; TCRdb reports TRBD1, a call that lacks DNA to check it against. This CDR3 has 18 residues. The CDR3 sequence is CASSSGQGLLPGANVLTF.

The CDR3 loop reads CASSLAVSREQFF. The V and J genes are TRBV7-2 and TRBJ2-1. The CDR3 contains 13 residues. CDR1 and CDR2 from the germline V gene are SGHTA and FQGNSA.

The rearrangement links TRBV7-9 to TRBJ1-4; the D call of TRBD1 rests on TCRdb alone, since no DNA is present to check it. CDR3 size: 14 residues. Germline V gives CDR1 SEHNR, CDR2 FQNEAQ (reference sequence). This CDR3 is CASSLSGGEEKLFF.